These 11 T cell receptor beta chains were sequenced from one sample in a study of blood T cell repertoires in COVID-19. Profiling relied on immunoSEQ multiplex PCR, and the TCRdb table lists in-frame clones only, not all of them. The data hold fewer than 50,000 clones, with around 90% observed a single time. Sequenced: peripheral blood. The receptors were sampled from a man between 50 and 59 years old with COVID-19, enrolled during active disease.

The chain combines TRBV6-5 with TRBJ2-4; perhaps TRBD2 as D (5 bases). V gave up 4 bases and J gave up 2 bases, with 9 bases separating them. The CDR3 has 14 residues. The germline V gene encodes CDR1 MNHEY and CDR2 SVGAGI. The CDR3 sequence: CASSSRGTKNIQYF. Here the CDR3 DNA reads TGTGCCAGCAGTTCGAGAGGGACCAAAAACATTCAGTACTTC.

CDR3: CATSGLSGANVLTF. CDR3 in DNA: TGTGCCACTTCAGGGCTCTCTGGGGCCAACGTCCTGACTTTC. The chain has TRBV14 and TRBJ2-6; D possibly corresponds to TRBD1 (5 bases). Trimming pared 10 bases from V and 0 bases from J, leaving 10 bases between. CDR1 SGHDN and CDR2 FVKESK come from the germline V gene. The CDR3 is 14 amino acids.

The gene calls are TRBV7-8 and TRBJ2-1, with D possibly TRBD2 on 6 matching bases. There are 14 residues in the CDR3. Germline loops: CDR1 SGHVS, CDR2 FQNEAQ. Trimming cost V 5 bases and J 3 bases, with 11 bases left between them. The DNA for the CDR3 is TGTGCCAGCAGCCCCCGACTAGACTACAATGAGCAGTTCTTC. It codes for CASSPRLDYNEQFF.

V and J are TRBV9 and TRBJ2-5; 9 bases map to TRBD1. The trim removed 0 bases at V and 5 bases at J, leaving 11 bases unmatched. Germline-derived CDR1 and CDR2 are SGDLS and YYNGEE. The length of the CDR3 is 17 residues. The CDR3 here is CASSVDLPDRGEETQYF. The DNA for the CDR3 is TGTGCCAGCAGCGTAGACTTACCCGACAGGGGGGAGGAGACCCAGTACTTC.

This chain joins TRBV6-2 or TRBV6-3 and TRBJ2-3, with TRBD1 identical over 10 bases. CDR3 length equals 16 residues. J was trimmed by 6 bases and V by 5 bases; bases with no gene match: 11. Germline assignment: CDR1 MNHEY and CDR2 SVGEGT. Here the CDR3 reads CASSNRDRGILDTQYF. CDR3 in DNA: TGTGCCAGCAGTAACCGGGACAGGGGCATTCTGGATACGCAGTATTTT.

V gene TRBV4-2 combines with J gene TRBJ1-2; 11 positions agree with TRBD1. This CDR3 is built from 15 residues. Germline assignment: CDR1 LGHNA and CDR2 YNFKEQ. V lost 2 bases, J lost 7 bases, and 6 bases stayed unmatched. The CDR3 spells CASSQRDRGLGGYTF. Written as DNA, the CDR3 is TGTGCCAGCAGCCAACGGGACAGGGGGTTGGGTGGCTACACCTTC.

J is TRBJ1-3 and V is TRBV21-1. TRBV21-1 is shown as a pseudogene. CDR3 size: 12 residues. As DNA, the CDR3 is TGTGCCAGCATCGGGAAGGGAAACACCATATATTTT. Translation gives CASIGKGNTIYF.

The chain uses TRBV6-6 and TRBJ1-2; the D is unclear. The CDR3 has 15 residues. Germline V gives CDR1 MNHNY, CDR2 SVGAGI (reference sequence). Trimming pared 6 bases from V and 2 bases from J, leaving 16 bases between. The CDR3 protein is CASSRWAPGNYGYTF. CDR3 coding DNA: TGTGCCAGCAGCCGGTGGGCACCCGGAAACTATGGCTACACCTTC.

As concerns this clone: The junction does not match germline at one end; this may be a read error. The rearrangement uses TRBV6-6 and TRBJ2-3; perhaps TRBD1 as D (5 bases). This CDR3 has 16 residues. The V gene's germline CDR1 is MNHNY and CDR2 SVGAGI (reference sequence). For the CDR3, the DNA is TGTGCCAGTAGTTACTTCGGACAAAGCCGCACAGATACGCAGTATTTT. The encoded protein is CASSYFGQSRTDTQYF.

This sequence joins TRBV28 and TRBJ1-5; 11 bases agree with TRBD1. Looked up from germline, CDR1 is MDHEN and CDR2 is SYDVKM. The CDR3 spans 16 residues. J was trimmed by 6 bases and V by 6 bases; bases with no gene match: 10. CDR3 region: CASRLMGTGGSQPQHF. In DNA, the CDR3 is TGTGCCAGCAGACTAATGGGGACAGGGGGGAGTCAGCCCCAGCATTTT.

The chain is built from TRBV24-1 and TRBJ2-2, with a weak D call TRBD2 (7 bases). Trimming removed 5 bases from V and 4 bases from J, with 13 bases in between. The CDR3 spans 15 residues. Germline V gives CDR1 KGHDR, CDR2 SFDVKD. CDR3 sequence reads: CATSVRGASTGELFF. CDR3 coding DNA: TGTGCCACCAGTGTCCGGGGGGCCTCCACCGGGGAGCTGTTTTTT.